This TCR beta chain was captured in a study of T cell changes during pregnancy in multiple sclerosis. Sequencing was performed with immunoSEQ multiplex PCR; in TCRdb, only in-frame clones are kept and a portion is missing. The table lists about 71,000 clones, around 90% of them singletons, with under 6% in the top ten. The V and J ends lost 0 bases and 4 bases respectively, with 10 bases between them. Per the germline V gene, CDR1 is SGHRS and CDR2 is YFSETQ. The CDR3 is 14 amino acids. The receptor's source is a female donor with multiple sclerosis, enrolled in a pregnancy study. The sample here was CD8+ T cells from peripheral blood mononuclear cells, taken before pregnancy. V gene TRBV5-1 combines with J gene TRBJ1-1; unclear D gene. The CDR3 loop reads CASSLEGGVTEAFF. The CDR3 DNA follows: TGCGCCAGCAGCTTGGAGGGAGGTGTCACTGAAGCTTTCTTT.